This TCR beta chain originates from a study of cytomegalovirus exposure and HLA in healthy donors. Regarding the study as a whole: Earlier analysis looked at TCR beta V segments, and most were productive about 90% or about 30% of the time. The authors considered a cluster of highly shared sequence variants likely to be a sequencing artifact. Owing to their indistinguishability, certain V segments, notably TRBV6-2 and TRBV6-3, were excluded.

On this clone: The target antigen is unknown.

Germline V lookup: CDR1 LNHDA, CDR2 SQIVND (reference sequence). Trimming pared 0 bases from V and 0 bases from J, leaving 9 bases between. This CDR3 spans 16 amino acids. 60 Vbeta and 13 Jbeta primers were used in PCR. Assay used: immunoSEQ multiplex PCR; TCRdb lists only in-frame clones, some missing. The data show roughly 74,000 clones, with around 81% seen just once and approximately 1.6% held by the top ten. The sample consisted of PBMCs. This TCR came from a man aged 40-49 years in good health and CMV-seronegative. J is TRBJ2-1 and V is TRBV19; D remains ambiguous. The CDR3 spells CASSIDPVASYNEQFF. The CDR3 DNA is TGTGCCAGTAGTATAGATCCGGTAGCCTCCTACAATGAGCAGTTCTTC.